These 32 T cell receptor beta chains originate from one sample sequenced in a study of T-cell memory formation after mild COVID-19. TCRdb re-called the 5' RACE reads with MiXCR, one entry per CDR3 protein. This table holds about 110,000 distinct CDR3 sequences, roughly a sixth found once. Sequenced sample: PBMCs or a T cell subset sorted from them (not recorded which). These receptors came from a man aged 18 to 29 who had mild COVID-19 (a few samples of this study predate the infection). Cell type and time point are not known.

On this clonotype itself: Sequence at one end of the junction differs from germline and may be a read error. The CDR3 region is CTSSYRPGPEADEQFF. In DNA, the CDR3 is TGTACCAGCAGTTACCGTCCGGGGCCCGAGGCGGATGAGCAGTTCTTC. The chain is built from TRBV6-5 and TRBJ2-1; the D call may be TRBD1 or TRBD2 (5 bases each). The CDR3 extends over 16 amino acids. Looked up from germline, CDR1 is MNHEY and CDR2 is SVGAGI.

This clonotype was detected ten times or more. The genes are TRBV24-1 and TRBJ1-1; perhaps TRBD1 as D (6 bases). V lost 6 bases to trimming and J lost 5 bases, with 6 bases between them. CDR1 is KGHDR and CDR2 is SFDVKD in the germline V gene. The CDR3 runs to 11 residues. In DNA, the CDR3 is TGTGCCACCAGTCAGGGGACTGAAGCTTTCTTT. This codes for CATSQGTEAFF.

V gene TRBV18 combines with J gene TRBJ2-1; TRBD1 or TRBD2 may be the D gene (5 bases each). CDR1 is KGHSH and CDR2 is LQKENI in the germline V gene. This CDR3 contains 12 residues. Trimming took off 6 bases at V and 12 bases at J, with 15 bases between the two ends. CDR3: CASSLERGRQFF. The CDR3 region has the DNA TGTGCCAGCTCTCTCGAGAGGGGTAGGCAGTTCTTC.

The V call is TRBV20-1, the J call TRBJ1-5; D unclear. The CDR3 has 12 amino acids. The germline V gene has CDR1 DFQATT and CDR2 SNEGSKA (reference sequence). V was trimmed by 3 bases and J by 3 bases, leaving 6 bases between them. The CDR3 DNA reads TGCAGTGCTAGTAGAAACAATCAGCCCCAGCATTTT. Translated, it gives CSASRNNQPQHF.

The genes are TRBV4-1 and TRBJ1-1, with 7 bases lining up with TRBD1. CDR3 length: 15 residues. The trim removed 3 bases at V and 1 base at J, leaving 5 bases unmatched. Germline CDR1 is MGHRA and CDR2 is YSYEKL. The CDR3, as DNA: TGCGCCAGCAGCCACCCGACAGGGAGGAACACTGAAGCTTTCTTT. This codes for CASSHPTGRNTEAFF.

This clonotype was picked up a small number of times. Here the CDR3 DNA reads TGTGCCAGCAGTGAGGCTAGCGGGGGCCTGCAAAGGCAGTTCTTC. Amino acids: CASSEASGGLQRQFF. The chain uses TRBV2 and TRBJ2-1; 10 bases line up with TRBD2. Looked up from germline, CDR1 is SNHLY and CDR2 is FYNNEI. V lost 3 bases and J lost 12; bases outside the gene matches: 11. The CDR3 totals 15 residues.

This clonotype was seen a few times. The V and J genes are TRBV5-1 and TRBJ2-7; D unresolved. V lost 0 bases and J lost 0, with 7 bases in between. This CDR3 spans 14 amino acids. Germline loops: CDR1 SGHRS, CDR2 YFSETQ. The CDR3 region is CASSLAGSSYEQYV. The DNA for the CDR3 is TGCGCCAGCAGCTTGGCTGGAAGCTCCTACGAGCAGTACGTC.

The sample holds a few counts of this clonotype. The V gene is TRBV5-1, the J gene TRBJ2-6; D remains unclear. Germline-derived CDR1 and CDR2 are SGHRS and YFSETQ. The CDR3 totals 17 residues. Trimming took 9 bases from V and 0 from J, leaving 19 bases between them. CDR3 in DNA: TGCGCCACCTCGCGGACCCCCGGCGGCTCTGGGGCCAACGTCCTGACTTTC. It yields the protein CATSRTPGGSGANVLTF.

The genes are TRBV19 and TRBJ2-5; no clear D. Per the germline V gene, CDR1 is LNHDA and CDR2 is SQIVND (reference sequence). V lost 4 bases to trimming and J lost 2 bases, with 20 bases between them. The CDR3 totals 17 residues. As DNA, the CDR3 is TGTGCCAGTAGTACTCGGGCTGGCCGGTTAATACAAGAGACCCAGTACTTC. This gives the protein CASSTRAGRLIQETQYF.

This clonotype was detected only a few times. The CDR3, as DNA: TGTGCCAGCAGTTACGTACAGAACACAGATACGCAGTATTTT. This sequence encodes CASSYVQNTDTQYF. The J gene is TRBJ2-3, the V gene TRBV6-2 or TRBV6-3; no reliable D call. Trimming removed 2 bases from V and 2 bases from J, with 8 bases in between. The germline gives CDR1 MNHEY, CDR2 SVGEGT. CDR3 length equals 14 residues.

The CDR3 reads CSALRGFSSYEQYF. For the CDR3, the DNA is TGCAGTGCTCTGAGAGGTTTTAGCTCCTACGAGCAGTACTTC. The J gene is TRBJ2-7, the V gene TRBV20-1; D is undetermined. The CDR3 runs 14 residues. V shed 5 bases and J shed 0 bases, with 14 bases lying between them. Germline V gene lookup returns CDR1 DFQATT and CDR2 SNEGSKA (reference sequence).

This chain connects TRBV30 to TRBJ2-5; 9 bases line up with TRBD2. Trimming cost V 0 bases and J 5 bases; bases outside gene matches: 4. Germline loops: CDR1 GTSNPN, CDR2 SVGIG (reference sequence). This CDR3 region has 14 residues. The CDR3 DNA is TGTGCCTGGAGTGTGGGGACTAGCTGGGAGACCCAGTACTTC. It codes for CAWSVGTSWETQYF.

This clonotype was seen a few times. The chain recombines TRBV7-2 with TRBJ2-3; D not certain. V was clipped by 1 base and J by 2 bases, with 7 bases between them. The CDR3 runs 14 residues. Germline CDR1 reads SGHTA; CDR2 reads FQGNSA. CDR3 sequence: CASSLDPITDTQYF. In nucleotides, the CDR3 is TGTGCCAGCAGCTTAGATCCGATCACAGATACGCAGTATTTT.

This clonotype was picked up a small number of times. The V gene is TRBV27, the J gene TRBJ2-3; 8 bases align to TRBD1. The CDR3 runs to 14 residues. V dropped 2 bases and J dropped 3; count of bases not matched to a gene: 1. The germline CDR1 and CDR2 sequences are MNHEY and SMNVEV (reference sequence). The CDR3 loop is CASSLRDRTDTQYF. CDR3 in DNA: TGTGCCAGCAGTTTAAGGGACAGGACAGATACGCAGTATTTT.

The chain has TRBV7-2 and TRBJ1-1; D gene uncertain. The ends were cut back, 5 bases at V and 10 bases at J, with 11 bases in the middle. Germline V gene data show CDR1 as SGHTA and CDR2 as FQGNSA. This CDR3 has 11 residues. CDR3 sequence (DNA): TGTGCCAGCAGCACCCGATCCCGAGCTTTCTTT. Its protein is CASSTRSRAFF.

This clonotype was seen ten or more times. The CDR3 protein is CASSSPLAGGPEQFF. As DNA, the CDR3 is TGTGCCAGCAGTTCCCCACTAGCGGGGGGGCCCGAGCAGTTCTTC. The V and J genes are TRBV6-5 and TRBJ2-1; 13 positions match TRBD2. The CDR3 is 15 amino acids. Losses at the gene ends were 4 bases for V and 10 bases for J; bases not matched to a gene: 7. CDR1 is MNHEY and CDR2 is SVGAGI in the germline V gene.

The chain has TRBV6-5 and TRBJ2-3, with 7 nucleotides matching TRBD2. CDR3 size: 16 residues. Germline V gene sequence: CDR1 MNHEY, CDR2 SVGAGI. The V and J ends lost 2 bases and 6 bases, in that order; junction bases with no gene match: 11. The CDR3 DNA reads TGTGCCAGCAGTTACGTGCCGGGGGGTAAAGGGGATACGCAGTATTTT. It translates to CASSYVPGGKGDTQYF.

This chain connects TRBV4-1 to TRBJ2-4, with a possible D match to TRBD2 (6 bases). This CDR3 has 16 residues. Trimming took off 0 bases at V and 6 bases at J, with 15 bases between the two ends. Germline V CDR1 and CDR2: MGHRA, YSYEKL. The DNA for the CDR3 is TGCGCCAGCAGCCAAGAAGGGGCGGGATCCTCAAACATTCAGTACTTC. Amino acid sequence: CASSQEGAGSSNIQYF.

The chain couples TRBV12-3 or TRBV12-4 to TRBJ2-7; 8 nucleotides line up with TRBD1. The CDR3 contains 14 residues. With V trimmed by 5 bases and J by 6 bases, 9 bases remained unmatched. The CDR3 loop reads CASSIYDRGGEQYV. The CDR3 DNA is TGTGCCAGCAGTATCTATGACAGGGGAGGCGAGCAGTACGTC.

Here the CDR3 DNA reads TGTGCCAGCAGCCATGACAGGAGTTCAACCTACGAGCAGTACTTC. Encoded protein: CASSHDRSSTYEQYF. The gene calls are TRBV7-2 and TRBJ2-7; D might be TRBD1 (6 bases). The length of the CDR3 is 15 residues. Germline values: CDR1 SGHTA, CDR2 FQGNSA. Trimming cost V 5 bases and J 2 bases, with 16 bases left between them.

The rearrangement uses TRBV10-3 and TRBJ2-1; 12 nucleotides align to TRBD2. The CDR3 loop spans 15 amino acids. The V and J ends lost 2 bases and 8 bases, in that order; junction bases with no gene match: 4. Germline CDR1 is ENHRY and CDR2 is SYGVKD. Written as DNA, the CDR3 is TGTGCCATCAGTGAGGCCCCTAGCGGGGGGGATGAGCAGTTCTTC. It specifies CAISEAPSGGDEQFF.

This clonotype was counted a few times. V and J are TRBV27 and TRBJ1-1; maybe TRBD1 (5 bases). This CDR3 has 13 residues. Germline V gene sequence: CDR1 MNHEY, CDR2 SMNVEV (reference sequence). The V end lost 4 bases, the J end lost 1 base, and 7 bases lay between the germline ends. The CDR3 here is CASSSRENTEAFF. Written as DNA, the CDR3 is TGTGCCAGCAGTTCCAGGGAGAACACTGAAGCTTTCTTT.

This clonotype was seen a handful of times. V and J are TRBV7-8 and TRBJ1-1, with 9 positions matching TRBD1. From germline, CDR1 is SGHVS and CDR2 FQNEAQ. The CDR3 contains 15 residues. The V gene end was trimmed by 4 bases and the J gene end by 4 bases; junction bases not matched to a gene: 7. Here the CDR3 reads CASSSQTGGTTEAFF. CDR3 sequence (DNA): TGTGCCAGCAGCTCGCAGACAGGGGGAACCACTGAAGCTTTCTTT. The whole variable domain, remainder taken from reference TRBV7-8 and TRBJ1-1, is GAGVSQSPRYKVAKRGQDVALRCDPISGHVSLFWYQQALGQGPEFLTYFQNEAQLDKSGLPSDRFFAERPEGSVSTLKIQRTQQEDSAVYLCASSSQTGGTTEAFFGQGTRLTVV.

This clonotype occurred a few times. This chain connects TRBV7-9 to TRBJ2-1; 14 bases map to TRBD2. The CDR3 covers 15 residues. In germline, CDR1 is SEHNR, CDR2 FQNEAQ (reference sequence). V lost 4 bases, J lost 9 bases, and 5 bases stayed unmatched. This CDR3 reads CASSYGLAGGTEQFF. The CDR3 DNA reads TGTGCCAGCAGCTACGGACTAGCGGGGGGAACTGAGCAGTTCTTC.

The chain has TRBV9 and TRBJ1-1; TRBD1 matches at 8 bases. CDR3 length: 17 residues. Germline CDR1 reads SGDLS; CDR2 reads YYNGEE. After removal of 0 bases from V and 4 bases from J, the junction contained 11 bases not matched to a gene. The chain's CDR3 is CASSVAPAGQGITEAFF. CDR3 nucleotide sequence: TGTGCCAGCAGCGTAGCGCCGGCAGGACAGGGAATCACTGAAGCTTTCTTT.

This clonotype was seen many times. The DNA for the CDR3 is TGTGCCAGCAGTTTAGGATTAGAAAGGGGAGATACGCAGTATTTT. Translated, it gives CASSLGLERGDTQYF. V and J are TRBV12-3 or TRBV12-4 and TRBJ2-3; possible D gene TRBD1, 5 bases. The CDR3 contains 15 residues. Trimming shortened V by 1 base and J by 5 bases, and 13 bases separated the two germline ends.

The chain employs TRBV10-3 and TRBJ2-1, with a possible D match to TRBD1 (6 bases). Trimming cost V 3 bases and J 12 bases, with 12 bases left between them. The CDR3 has 12 residues. Germline loops: CDR1 ENHRY, CDR2 SYGVKD. The CDR3 sequence is CAISDQGGVQFF. The CDR3 DNA follows: TGTGCCATCAGTGATCAAGGGGGTGTGCAGTTCTTC.

This clonotype was detected a few times. J is TRBJ1-2 and V is TRBV5-1; no firm D call. The ends were cut back, 4 bases at V and 7 bases at J, with 17 bases in the middle. The CDR3 is made up of 14 amino acids. Germline CDR1 is SGHRS and CDR2 is YFSETQ. CDR3 nucleotide sequence: TGCGCCAGCAGCGAGCCCTCGCGGCCCAGTGGCTACACCTTC. This sequence encodes CASSEPSRPSGYTF. Supplemented by reference TRBV5-1 and TRBJ1-2, the full variable domain reads KAGVTQTPRYLIKTRGQQVTLSCSPISGHRSVSWYQQTPGQGLQFLFEYFSETQRNKGNFPGRFSGRQFSNSRSEMNVSTLELGDSALYLCASSEPSRPSGYTFGSGTRLTVV.

The chain carries TRBV29-1 and TRBJ1-2, with TRBD1 as a possible D gene (6 bases). The CDR3 is 12 residues long. V was trimmed by 4 bases and J by 6 bases, leaving 12 bases between them. Germline loops: CDR1 SQVTM, CDR2 ANQGSEA. The CDR3 loop is CSVVKGGNGYTF. The CDR3 DNA reads TGCAGCGTTGTGAAAGGGGGGAATGGCTACACCTTC.

In this sample, this clonotype turned up many times. Mismatch with germline at one junction end may stem from a read error. The chain employs TRBV6-1 and TRBJ2-3; D gene ambiguous. In germline, CDR1 is MNHNS, CDR2 SASEGT. This CDR3 comprises 12 residues. CDR3 sequence reads: CASSGSTDTQYF. The CDR3 coding sequence is TGCGCCAGCAGTGGATCCACAGATACGCAGTATTTT.

This clonotype was counted between two and nine times. The CDR3 here is CAWGQDQNIQYF. CDR3 nucleotides: TGTGCCTGGGGTCAGGACCAGAACATTCAGTACTTC. The chain combines TRBV30 with TRBJ2-4, with unresolved D. This CDR3 has 12 amino acids. Trimming took 5 bases from V and 7 from J, leaving 12 bases between them. In germline, CDR1 is GTSNPN, CDR2 SVGIG (reference sequence).

A few counts support this clonotype. The chain joins TRBV7-9 to TRBJ2-6, with D possibly matching TRBD1 (6 bases). The length of the CDR3 is 18 residues. With 6 bases removed from V and 0 bases from J, the gap between germline ends came to 18 bases. CDR1 is SEHNR and CDR2 is FQNEAQ in the germline V gene (reference sequence). CDR3 protein: CASSLTSGQRSGANVLTF. DNA of the CDR3: TGTGCCAGCAGTCTTACCTCAGGACAGCGCTCTGGGGCCAACGTCCTGACTTTC.